This T cell receptor beta chain was identified during a study of OX40 agonist ivuxolimab in advanced cancers. Turning to the study itself: Dose-escalation subjects each had hepatocellular carcinoma, melanoma, renal cell or head and neck cancer. Cohort: around 86% men, mean age 60, aged roughly 23 to 79. Overall study findings and caveats: Expanded clones tended on average to be more numerous among CD8+ T cells than CD4+.

In regard to this clone: Its target is not known.

Only in-frame clones appear in the TCRdb table, and some are missing; sequencing was by immunoSEQ multiplex PCR. The table lists about 50,000 clones, about 81% of them singletons. Sequencing was performed on CD4+ or CD8+ T cells sorted from blood, taken in a trial of the OX40 agonist ivuxolimab. The receptor comes from an adult with an advanced solid tumor such as melanoma, head and neck, liver or kidney cancer.

The CDR3 DNA sequence: TGTGCCAGCACTAATAACTATAATTCACCCCTCCACTTT. As protein: CASTNNYNSPLHF. The J gene is TRBJ1-6, the V gene TRBV2; D gene uncertain. The CDR3 extends over 13 amino acids. CDR1 is SNHLY, CDR2 FYNNEI, per germline. The V end lost 7 bases, the J end lost 3 bases, and 7 bases lay between the germline ends.